This T cell receptor (beta chain) was sequenced in a study of T cell responses to AZD1222 COVID-19 vaccine. With V trimmed by 8 bases and J by 6 bases, 25 bases remained unmatched. The germline V gene has CDR1 SEHNR and CDR2 FQNEAQ (reference sequence). The CDR3 length is 19 residues. Some clones are missing from TCRdb's copy, which holds only in-frame ones; the method was immunoSEQ multiplex PCR. The data hold 100,000 to 140,000 clones, with roughly nine tenths observed a single time. The chain joins TRBV7-9 to TRBJ1-3; 7 bases are shared with TRBD1. This sequence was found in an adult in good health. Sequencing was performed on peripheral blood, taken on day 0 of AZD1222 vaccination. CDR3 nucleotides: TGTGCCAGCTCCCCGCAAGGGACAGTGGGCCCCTCCGGGGAAAACACCATATATTTT. It translates to CASSPQGTVGPSGENTIYF.